Listed below are T cell receptor beta chains from one sample, sequenced in a study of blood T cell repertoires in COVID-19. Clones were read by immunoSEQ multiplex PCR, and TCRdb kept only the in-frame ones, dropping some. The table records 250,000 to 300,000 clones, 89% of them present only once. Sequenced material: PBMCs or T cells enriched from blood (not recorded which). The receptors derive from a woman aged 55 to 70 who had recovered from COVID-19. The CDR3 runs from the conserved cysteine through the conserved F or W. A D gene is named only where the DNA matches it firmly. Not every row has a clone size; where given, it reads once, few, many or a size class.

j_call: TRBJ1-2
clone_size: few
d_call: -
v_call: TRBV18
cdr3_aa: CASSLTGLGYTF
cdr3_nt: TGTGCCAGCTCACTCACAGGGTTGGGCTACACCTTC

j_call: TRBJ2-2
clone_size: -
d_call: -
v_call: TRBV19
cdr3_aa: CASSFSPAGSPGELFF
cdr3_nt: TGTGCCAGTAGTTTCTCGCCAGCGGGCTCCCCCGGGGAGCTGTTTTTT

j_call: TRBJ1-5
clone_size: -
d_call: -
v_call: TRBV29-1
cdr3_aa: CSVAREGNQPQHF
cdr3_nt: TGCAGCGTCGCTCGGGAGGGCAATCAGCCCCAGCATTTT

j_call: TRBJ2-7
clone_size: few
d_call: TRBD1
v_call: TRBV12-3/TRBV12-4
cdr3_aa: CASSRDRAYEQYF
cdr3_nt: TGTGCCAGCAGCCGGGACAGGGCGTACGAGCAGTACTTC

j_call: TRBJ2-7
clone_size: -
d_call: TRBD1
v_call: TRBV4-2
cdr3_aa: CASSQEEGQGAYEQYF
cdr3_nt: TGTGCCAGCAGCCAAGAGGAAGGACAGGGGGCCTACGAGCAGTACTTC

j_call: TRBJ1-5
clone_size: -
d_call: TRBD1
v_call: TRBV28
cdr3_aa: CASSLIGQGDQPQHF
cdr3_nt: TGTGCCAGCAGTCTTATAGGACAGGGTGATCAGCCCCAGCATTTT

j_call: TRBJ2-1
clone_size: -
d_call: TRBD2
v_call: TRBV5-4
cdr3_aa: CASSTGGRLDNEQFF
cdr3_nt: TGTGCCAGCAGCACGGGAGGCCGATTGGACAATGAGCAGTTCTTC

j_call: TRBJ1-2
clone_size: -
d_call: TRBD1
v_call: TRBV6-5
cdr3_aa: CASSYSGGGHRYTF
cdr3_nt: TGTGCCAGCAGTTATTCAGGGGGCGGTCATCGCTACACCTTC

j_call: TRBJ2-3
clone_size: -
d_call: -
v_call: TRBV3-1/TRBV3-2
cdr3_aa: CASSQQVATQYF
cdr3_nt: TGTGCCAGCAGCCAGCAGGTGGCTACGCAGTATTTT

j_call: TRBJ2-5
clone_size: -
d_call: -
v_call: TRBV9
cdr3_aa: CASSEDLAIETQYF
cdr3_nt: TGTGCCAGCAGCGAAGACCTAGCGATCGAGACCCAGTACTTC

j_call: TRBJ2-3
clone_size: -
d_call: TRBD1
v_call: TRBV11-3
cdr3_aa: CASSPRTGVGTDTQYF
cdr3_nt: TGTGCCAGCAGCCCGCGGACAGGGGTCGGCACAGATACGCAGTATTTT

j_call: TRBJ2-1
clone_size: -
d_call: -
v_call: TRBV4-1
cdr3_aa: CASSQGSEQFF
cdr3_nt: TGCGCCAGCAGCCAAGGAAGCGAGCAGTTCTTC

j_call: TRBJ1-2
clone_size: -
d_call: -
v_call: TRBV7-2
cdr3_aa: CASSLDGGRDYGYTF
cdr3_nt: TGTGCCAGCAGCTTAGATGGGGGGAGGGACTATGGCTACACCTTC

j_call: TRBJ2-7
clone_size: -
d_call: TRBD2
v_call: TRBV28
cdr3_aa: CASSTNPGLAYEQYF
cdr3_nt: TGTGCCAGCAGCACTAACCCGGGACTAGCCTACGAGCAGTACTTC

j_call: TRBJ2-5
clone_size: -
d_call: -
v_call: TRBV1
cdr3_aa: CTSIRDGRQGRETQYF
cdr3_nt: TGCACCAGCATCCGCGATGGGAGACAGGGGAGAGAGACCCAGTACTTC

j_call: TRBJ1-1
clone_size: -
d_call: -
v_call: TRBV6-1
cdr3_aa: CASSEWGKGGSEAFF
cdr3_nt: TGTGCCAGCAGTGAATGGGGGAAAGGGGGTTCTGAAGCTTTCTTT

j_call: TRBJ1-5
clone_size: -
d_call: TRBD1
v_call: TRBV5-8
cdr3_aa: CATPIQGRYSNQPQHF
cdr3_nt: TGTGCCACCCCGATACAGGGGCGTTATAGCAATCAGCCCCAGCATTTT

j_call: TRBJ2-1
clone_size: -
d_call: TRBD1
v_call: TRBV18
cdr3_aa: CASSPPSGDRSYNEQFF
cdr3_nt: TGTGCCAGCTCACCACCGTCCGGGGACAGAAGCTACAATGAGCAGTTCTTC

j_call: TRBJ1-5
clone_size: -
d_call: -
v_call: TRBV28
cdr3_aa: CASIGGGGVGNQPQHF
cdr3_nt: TGTGCCAGCATTGGAGGAGGGGGGGTAGGCAATCAGCCCCAGCATTTT

j_call: TRBJ2-7
clone_size: -
d_call: -
v_call: TRBV27
cdr3_aa: CASSSPPGEQYF
cdr3_nt: TGTGCCAGCAGTTCCCCCCCGGGGGAGCAGTACTTC

j_call: TRBJ1-2
clone_size: -
d_call: TRBD1
v_call: TRBV9
cdr3_aa: CASGQGVGYTF
cdr3_nt: TGTGCCAGCGGACAGGGGGTTGGCTACACCTTC

j_call: TRBJ1-2
clone_size: -
d_call: -
v_call: TRBV5-1
cdr3_aa: CASSEGGGYGYTF
cdr3_nt: TGCGCCAGCAGTGAAGGGGGTGGGTATGGCTACACCTTC

j_call: TRBJ2-1
clone_size: -
d_call: TRBD2
v_call: TRBV14
cdr3_aa: CASSQVLAGGPFF
cdr3_nt: TGTGCCAGCAGCCAAGTACTAGCGGGGGGGCCGTTCTTC

j_call: TRBJ1-1
clone_size: once
d_call: -
v_call: TRBV9
cdr3_aa: CASSSGQPNTEAFF
cdr3_nt: TGTGCCAGCAGCTCCGGACAGCCTAACACTGAAGCTTTCTTT

j_call: TRBJ2-1
clone_size: -
d_call: -
v_call: TRBV27
cdr3_aa: CASSITTGMIVNEQFF
cdr3_nt: TGTGCCAGCAGCATAACCACGGGAATGATAGTCAATGAGCAGTTCTTC

j_call: TRBJ2-5
clone_size: -
d_call: TRBD1
v_call: TRBV6-5
cdr3_aa: CASSRDRGEETQYF
cdr3_nt: TGTGCCAGCAGTAGGGACAGGGGGGAAGAGACCCAGTACTTC

j_call: TRBJ2-1
clone_size: -
d_call: -
v_call: TRBV6-4
cdr3_aa: CASSSDSFSYNEQFF
cdr3_nt: TGTGCCAGCAGCTCGGACAGCTTCTCCTACAATGAGCAGTTCTTC

j_call: TRBJ2-7
clone_size: once
d_call: TRBD1
v_call: TRBV29-1
cdr3_aa: CSVFGTVTYEQYF
cdr3_nt: TGCAGCGTTTTCGGGACAGTCACCTACGAGCAGTACTTC

j_call: TRBJ1-5
clone_size: -
d_call: TRBD1
v_call: TRBV28
cdr3_aa: CASSPGTGYNQPQHF
cdr3_nt: TGTGCCAGCAGCCCTGGGACAGGGTATAATCAGCCCCAGCATTTT

j_call: TRBJ2-7
clone_size: -
d_call: -
v_call: TRBV6-5
cdr3_aa: CASGKHSSYEQYF
cdr3_nt: TGTGCCAGCGGCAAGCACAGCTCCTACGAGCAGTACTTC

j_call: TRBJ1-6
clone_size: -
d_call: -
v_call: TRBV10-3
cdr3_aa: CAISPGAQNSPLHF
cdr3_nt: TGTGCCATCAGTCCAGGGGCACAAAATTCACCCCTCCACTTT

j_call: TRBJ2-1
clone_size: -
d_call: TRBD2
v_call: TRBV10-2
cdr3_aa: CASSESLAGADEQFF
cdr3_nt: TGCGCCAGCAGTGAGTCGCTAGCGGGAGCGGATGAGCAGTTCTTC

j_call: TRBJ1-5
clone_size: -
d_call: -
v_call: TRBV3-1/TRBV3-2
cdr3_aa: CASSQDSAGYQPQHF
cdr3_nt: TGTGCCAGCAGCCAAGATTCTGCGGGGTATCAGCCCCAGCATTTT

j_call: TRBJ1-1
clone_size: -
d_call: -
v_call: TRBV6-5
cdr3_aa: CASSRLEGNTEAFF
cdr3_nt: TGTGCCAGCAGTCGCCTCGAGGGGAACACTGAAGCTTTCTTT

j_call: TRBJ1-4
clone_size: -
d_call: TRBD1
v_call: TRBV11-3
cdr3_aa: CASSGQAFSEKLFF
cdr3_nt: TGTGCCAGCAGCGGACAGGCCTTTTCGGAAAAACTGTTTTTT

j_call: TRBJ2-3
clone_size: -
d_call: -
v_call: TRBV11-3
cdr3_aa: CASSPIGGSTDTQYF
cdr3_nt: TGTGCCAGCAGCCCCATCGGCGGTAGCACAGATACGCAGTATTTT

j_call: TRBJ2-1
clone_size: -
d_call: -
v_call: TRBV10-1
cdr3_aa: CASSERGTLDEQFF
cdr3_nt: TGCGCCAGCAGTGAGCGGGGGACCTTGGATGAGCAGTTCTTC

j_call: TRBJ2-1
clone_size: once
d_call: -
v_call: TRBV7-3
cdr3_aa: CASSGGLSSSYNEQFF
cdr3_nt: TGTGCCAGCAGCGGGGGACTCTCAAGCTCCTACAATGAGCAGTTCTTC

j_call: TRBJ2-2
clone_size: -
d_call: TRBD2
v_call: TRBV19
cdr3_aa: CASTLAGGLGTGELFF
cdr3_nt: TGTGCCAGTACCCTAGCGGGAGGATTGGGCACCGGGGAGCTGTTTTTT

j_call: TRBJ2-3
clone_size: -
d_call: TRBD1
v_call: TRBV6-1
cdr3_aa: CASSETDRGLNTDTQYF
cdr3_nt: TGTGCCAGCAGTGAGACGGACAGGGGACTCAACACAGATACGCAGTATTTT

j_call: TRBJ1-1
clone_size: -
d_call: -
v_call: TRBV30
cdr3_aa: CAWSVMSGGTMNTEAFF
cdr3_nt: TGTGCCTGGAGTGTAATGTCGGGAGGCACAATGAACACTGAAGCTTTCTTT

j_call: TRBJ1-6
clone_size: -
d_call: -
v_call: TRBV21-1
cdr3_aa: CASHEIRSPLHF
cdr3_nt: TGTGCCAGCCATGAAATCAGGTCACCCCTCCACTTT

j_call: TRBJ1-3
clone_size: -
d_call: -
v_call: TRBV4-1
cdr3_aa: CASSHLTGQGSGNTIYF
cdr3_nt: TGCGCCAGCAGCCACCTCACAGGGCAGGGCTCTGGAAACACCATATATTTT

j_call: TRBJ2-3
clone_size: -
d_call: TRBD2
v_call: TRBV4-2
cdr3_aa: CASSQGGTSGVTSTDTQYF
cdr3_nt: TGTGCCAGCAGCCAAGGGGGGACTAGCGGGGTTACTAGCACAGATACGCAGTATTTT

j_call: TRBJ2-3
clone_size: few
d_call: TRBD2
v_call: TRBV2
cdr3_aa: CASSERSGGTDTQYF
cdr3_nt: TGTGCCAGCAGTGAGCGGAGCGGGGGGACAGATACGCAGTATTTT

j_call: TRBJ2-5
clone_size: -
d_call: TRBD1
v_call: TRBV11-2
cdr3_aa: CASSPRQGWETQYF
cdr3_nt: TGTGCCAGCAGCCCGAGACAGGGGTGGGAGACCCAGTACTTC

j_call: TRBJ2-5
clone_size: -
d_call: TRBD1
v_call: TRBV5-5
cdr3_aa: CASSRTGSQETQYF
cdr3_nt: TGTGCCAGCAGCCGGACAGGGTCTCAAGAGACCCAGTACTTC

j_call: TRBJ1-5
clone_size: -
d_call: TRBD1
v_call: TRBV7-9
cdr3_aa: CASSTQGAGQPQHF
cdr3_nt: TGTGCCAGCAGCACTCAGGGGGCGGGTCAGCCCCAGCATTTT

j_call: TRBJ2-1
clone_size: -
d_call: TRBD2
v_call: TRBV19
cdr3_aa: CASTPGREAVEQFF
cdr3_nt: TGTGCCAGTACACCAGGGCGGGAGGCCGTTGAGCAGTTCTTC